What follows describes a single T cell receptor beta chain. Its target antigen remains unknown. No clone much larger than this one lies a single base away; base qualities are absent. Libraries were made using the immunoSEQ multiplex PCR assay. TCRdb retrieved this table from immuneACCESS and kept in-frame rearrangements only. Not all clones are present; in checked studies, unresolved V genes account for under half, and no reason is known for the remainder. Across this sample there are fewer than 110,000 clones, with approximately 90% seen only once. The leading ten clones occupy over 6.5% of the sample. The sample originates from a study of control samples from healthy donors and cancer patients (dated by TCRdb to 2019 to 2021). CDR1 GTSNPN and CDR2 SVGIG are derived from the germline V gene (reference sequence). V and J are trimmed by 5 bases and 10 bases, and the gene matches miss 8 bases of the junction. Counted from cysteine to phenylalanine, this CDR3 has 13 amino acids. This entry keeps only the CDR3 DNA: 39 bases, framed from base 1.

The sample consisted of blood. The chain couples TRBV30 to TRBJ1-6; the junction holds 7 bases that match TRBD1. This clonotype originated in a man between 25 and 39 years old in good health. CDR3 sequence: CAWRTGVRSPLHF. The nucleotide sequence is TGTGCCTGGCGTACAGGGGTACGGTCACCCCTCCACTTT.